The 9 T cell receptor beta chains listed next were all sequenced from one sample in a study of CD8 T cells in Susac syndrome. Random hexamers were used to reverse transcribe 0.5 to 1 ug of RNA. MiXCR was run by TCRdb on the immunoSEQ multiplex PCR reads, yielding one entry per CDR3 protein. The table lists around 230,000 distinct CDR3 sequences, roughly 96% of them singletons, with around 0.099% in the top ten. Sequencing was performed on CD4+ T cells from PBMCs. The receptors were sampled from a human donor with multiple sclerosis.

This chain connects TRBV27 to TRBJ2-3; 8 positions agree with TRBD2. This CDR3 is built from 16 residues. V dropped 8 bases and J dropped 1; count of bases not matched to a gene: 11. Germline V gene lookup returns CDR1 MNHEY and CDR2 SMNVEV (reference sequence). For the CDR3, the DNA is TGTGCCAGCGCTTCACGGGGGGGCTCGGGCACAGATACGCAGTATTTT. It yields the protein CASASRGGSGTDTQYF.

V and J are TRBV3-1 and TRBJ2-2, with no clear D. Germline V gene data show CDR1 as LGHDT and CDR2 as YNNKEL (reference sequence). The length of the CDR3 is 12 residues. The V end lost 5 bases, the J end lost 4 bases, and 5 bases lay between the germline ends. The CDR3 protein is CASSIVTGELFF. The CDR3 coding sequence is TGTGCCAGCAGCATCGTCACCGGGGAGCTGTTTTTT.

This chain links TRBV20-1 with TRBJ1-5, with D unresolved. V was pared by 0 bases and J by 5 bases, with 8 bases between. Germline CDR1 is DFQATT and CDR2 is SNEGSKA (reference sequence). The CDR3 sequence is 13 residues long. CDR3 protein: CSARDPTDQPQHF. As DNA, the CDR3 is TGCAGTGCTAGAGACCCGACTGATCAGCCCCAGCATTTT.

The rearrangement links TRBV9 to TRBJ2-3; no reliable D call. Germline CDR1 and CDR2: SGDLS and YYNGEE. V gave up 4 bases and J gave up 0 bases, with 12 bases separating them. The CDR3 consists of 15 residues. CDR3 in amino acids: CASSSQAPSTDTQYF. As DNA, the CDR3 is TGTGCCAGCAGCTCCCAAGCCCCTAGCACAGATACGCAGTATTTT.

Only a few counts were recorded for this clonotype. The V call is TRBV18, the J call TRBJ1-5; D is uncertain. This CDR3 spans 13 amino acids. Germline CDR1 reads KGHSH; CDR2 reads LQKENI. Trimming pared 2 bases from V and 7 bases from J, leaving 9 bases between. In DNA form, the CDR3 reads TGTGCCAGCTCACCAGGGGAAGGGCAGCCCCAGCATTTT. Its protein product is CASSPGEGQPQHF.

The gene calls are TRBV28 and TRBJ2-1, with 9 bases matching TRBD2. Germline V CDR1 and CDR2: MDHEN, SYDVKM. There are 12 residues in the CDR3. Losses at the gene ends were 11 bases for V and 8 bases for J; bases not matched to a gene: 7. CDR3 loop: CAVSGRIHEQFF. The DNA of the CDR3 is TGTGCCGTTAGCGGGAGAATCCATGAGCAGTTCTTC.

The chain couples TRBV30 to TRBJ2-7; 7 positions agree with TRBD2. CDR3 length equals 14 residues. The J segment lost 7 bases and the V segment lost 2 bases, leaving 11 bases of the junction unmatched. CDR1 and CDR2 from the germline V gene are GTSNPN and SVGIG (reference sequence). The CDR3 loop reads CAWSSMGGHKEQYF. DNA of the CDR3: TGTGCCTGGAGTTCCATGGGAGGGCATAAGGAGCAGTACTTC.

This clonotype was seen only once. This rearrangement joins TRBV3-1 to TRBJ1-6, with TRBD1 identical over 8 bases. CDR1 is LGHDT and CDR2 is YNNKEL in the germline V gene (reference sequence). The CDR3 has 17 amino acids. V trimming: 0 bases; J trimming: 5 bases; junction bases outside the gene matches: 6. The CDR3 DNA is TGTGCCAGCAGCCAAGATTCAGGGGGCGCGAATAATTCACCCCTCCACTTT. Amino acid sequence: CASSQDSGGANNSPLHF.

The V and J genes are TRBV12-3 or TRBV12-4 and TRBJ1-1; 7 bases are shared with TRBD1. The CDR3 is 15 residues long. With 5 bases clipped from V and 3 bases from J, the junction kept 9 bases outside the gene matches. In DNA, the CDR3 is TGTGCCAGCAGTCTCCTGACAGGGAGGGACACTGAAGCTTTCTTT. This translates into CASSLLTGRDTEAFF.